This entry concerns a single T cell receptor beta chain. The sample comes from a study of cytomegalovirus exposure and HLA in healthy donors. Clones were sequenced by immunoSEQ multiplex PCR, and TCRdb holds only the in-frame ones, with some missing. The repertoire holds 200,000 to 250,000 clones, with just under 90% as singletons. From germline, CDR1 is SNHLY and CDR2 FYNNEI. The CDR3 loop spans 15 amino acids. With 2 bases removed from V and 4 bases from J, the gap between germline ends came to 9 bases. The chain joins TRBV2 to TRBJ1-6; TRBD1 might be the D (5 bases). Input material: PBMCs. This receptor was identified in a man younger than 35 in good health and CMV-seronegative. The CDR3 sequence: CASSERQLYNSPLHF. CDR3 DNA sequence: TGTGCCAGCAGTGAAAGACAGCTATATAATTCACCCCTCCACTTT.